This TCR beta chain was retrieved from a study of long-term antiretroviral therapy in people with HIV. Study-level results: Increased diversity was seen after ART, yet it remained lower than in transplant donor controls. Regardless of time point, clones expanded before ART dominated the repertoire.

Germline values: CDR1 SGHTA, CDR2 FQGNSA. The CDR3 extends over 15 amino acids. V lost 3 bases, J lost 5 bases, and 9 bases stayed unmatched. Version v3.0 of the immunoSEQ assay ran at survey level. Method: immunoSEQ multiplex PCR; TCRdb's copy keeps in-frame clones and lacks some. The repertoire includes nearly 50,000 clones, around 80% of them detected once, and roughly 3% sits in the top ten. In the case of this clone: The antigen is unknown.

No fewer than two post-ART and no fewer than one pre-ART PBMC samples existed for each donor. This chain joins TRBV7-2 and TRBJ2-5, with 7 nucleotides matching TRBD2. The TCR originated in a woman aged 18-29 years with HIV. The source was unsorted PBMCs, collected 0.8 years after starting antiretroviral therapy. The chain's CDR3 is CASSLWTRSGETQYF. The CDR3 DNA reads as TGTGCCAGCAGCTTGTGGACTAGGAGTGGGGAGACCCAGTACTTC.